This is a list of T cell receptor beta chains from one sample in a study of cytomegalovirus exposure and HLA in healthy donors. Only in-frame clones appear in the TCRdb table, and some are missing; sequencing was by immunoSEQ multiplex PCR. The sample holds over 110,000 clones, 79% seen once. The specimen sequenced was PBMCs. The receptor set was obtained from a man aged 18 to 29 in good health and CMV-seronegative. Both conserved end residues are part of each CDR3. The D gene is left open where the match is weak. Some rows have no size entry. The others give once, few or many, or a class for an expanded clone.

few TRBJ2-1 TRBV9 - CASSAHRGGEQFF TGTGCCAGCAGCGCCCACCGAGGGGGTGAGCAGTTCTTC
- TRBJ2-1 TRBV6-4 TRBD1 CASSVGTDSYNEQFF TGTGCCAGCAGTGTCGGGACAGACTCCTACAATGAGCAGTTCTTC
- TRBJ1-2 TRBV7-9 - CASSSTYGYTF TGTGCCAGCAGCTCTACCTATGGCTACACCTTC
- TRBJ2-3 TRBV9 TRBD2 CASSDSLGTSGGITDTQYF TGTGCCAGCAGCGATTCACTGGGGACTAGCGGGGGGATTACAGATACGCAGTATTTT
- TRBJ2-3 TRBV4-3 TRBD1 CASSQVQGADTQYF TGCGCCAGCAGCCAAGTACAGGGGGCAGATACGCAGTATTTT
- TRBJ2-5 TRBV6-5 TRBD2 CASSYALVGGEETQYF TGTGCCAGCAGTTACGCGCTGGTGGGGGGGGAAGAGACCCAGTACTTC
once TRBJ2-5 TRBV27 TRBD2 CASSNRTSGGPNQETQYF TGTGCCAGCAGTAACCGGACTAGCGGGGGCCCAAACCAAGAGACCCAGTACTTC
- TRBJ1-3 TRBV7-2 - CASSLAAGPSGNTIYF TGTGCCAGCAGCTTAGCAGCGGGGCCCTCTGGAAACACCATATATTTT
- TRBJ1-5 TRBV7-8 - CASSPSTGLGNQPQHF TGTGCCAGCAGCCCTAGTACAGGGTTAGGCAATCAGCCCCAGCATTTT
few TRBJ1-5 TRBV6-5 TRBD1 CASSQTGDNQPQHF TGTGCCAGCAGCCAGACAGGGGACAATCAGCCCCAGCATTTT
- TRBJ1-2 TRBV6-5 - CASSETAGIGGYTF TGTGCCAGCAGTGAAACGGCAGGGATTGGTGGCTACACCTTC
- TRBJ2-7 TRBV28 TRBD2 CASSRAGGSHYEQYF TGTGCCAGCAGTAGAGCCGGGGGGAGTCACTACGAGCAGTACTTC
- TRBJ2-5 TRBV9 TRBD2 CASSVTSGVETQYF TGTGCCAGCAGCGTGACTAGCGGGGTAGAGACCCAGTACTTC
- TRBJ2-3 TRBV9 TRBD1 CASSPGGAATDTQYF TGTGCCAGCAGCCCAGGGGGAGCTGCAACAGATACGCAGTATTTT
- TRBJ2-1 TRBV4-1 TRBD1 CASRSGQPYNEQFF TGCGCCAGCAGGTCGGGACAGCCGTACAATGAGCAGTTCTTC
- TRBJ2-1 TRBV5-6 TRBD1 CASSSGTGRNEQFF TGTGCCAGCAGCTCGGGGACAGGGAGGAATGAGCAGTTCTTC
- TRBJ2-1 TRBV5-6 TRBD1 CASRDRLNEQFF TGTGCCAGCAGGGACAGGCTCAATGAGCAGTTCTTC
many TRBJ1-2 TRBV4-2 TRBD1 CASSQGWQGDGYTF TGTGCCAGCAGCCAGGGCTGGCAGGGGGACGGCTACACCTTC
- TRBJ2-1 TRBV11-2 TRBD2 CASSIRLAGGLENEQFF TGTGCCAGCAGCATCAGACTAGCGGGGGGGCTGGAGAATGAGCAGTTCTTC
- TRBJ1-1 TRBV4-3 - CAKPREEPNTEAFF TGCGCCAAACCCCGGGAAGAGCCGAACACTGAAGCTTTCTTT
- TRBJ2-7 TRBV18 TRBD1 CASSPTRLDRGYEQYF TGTGCCAGCTCACCGACCCGTCTGGACAGGGGCTACGAGCAGTACTTC
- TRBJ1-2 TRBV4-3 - CASSQDLDRSYGYTF TGCGCCAGCAGCCAAGATCTTGACAGATCCTATGGCTACACCTTC